Sequencing of this T cell receptor (beta chain) was carried out in a study of blood T cell repertoires in COVID-19. Across the study: Sites in the United States, Italy and Spain provided acute and convalescent COVID-19 samples. The cDNA or gDNA used as material had been derived from T cells, B-cell-depleted T cells, or PBMCs.

Germline loops: CDR1 SEHNR, CDR2 FQNEAQ (reference sequence). This CDR3 has 17 amino acids. Trimming at V came to 5 bases and at J to 2 bases, leaving 10 bases not matched to a gene. The authors' processing: For nucleated cells, counts were estimated from reference gene primer amplification. Profiled with immunoSEQ multiplex PCR; TCRdb holds only in-frame clones, not every one. V and J calls and clone size follow that table, whereas D and trimming were derived from the DNA. The table records hundreds of thousands of clones, 75% to 90% of them present only once. The chain couples TRBV7-9 to TRBJ2-1, with 9 bases aligning to TRBD2. The sample taken for sequencing was peripheral blood. This receptor was taken from a young man with active or convalescent COVID-19. The CDR3 region is CASSQGRLAVPYNEQFF. The CDR3 DNA is TGTGCCAGCAGCCAGGGTAGACTAGCGGTACCCTACAATGAGCAGTTCTTC. Full variable domain (rest looked up from reference TRBV7-9 and TRBJ2-1): DTGVSQNPRHKITKRGQNVTFRCDPISEHNRLYWYRQTLGQGPEFLTYFQNEAQLEKSRLLSDRFSAERPKGSFSTLEIQRTEQGDSAMYLCASSQGRLAVPYNEQFFGPGTRLTVL.